This entry lists 3 T cell receptor beta chains sequenced from one sample in a study of regulatory T cells in long-lasting Graves disease. Arm-PCR of CDR3 regions and iRepertoire HTBI primers were the basis on which TCR beta libraries were built. TCRdb passed the multiplex PCR reads through MiXCR, listing each CDR3 protein once. The sample contains roughly 440,000 distinct CDR3 sequences, approximately 16% of which appear only once. Time point denoted: newly diagnosed GD, antithyroid drugs for less than 3 months. The TCR library used RNA extracted from PBMCs. This same sample was also part of a study on T cells in Graves' hyperthyroidism and ophthalmopathy.

Material: peripheral blood mononuclear cells (PBMCs), obtained at new diagnosis, from a patient treated with antithyroid drugs. Every receptor here comes from a woman younger than 30 with Graves disease.

As concerns this clonotype: A much larger clone lies a single base off, so this may be a read error. The chain uses TRBV6-1 and TRBJ1-2, with a weak D call TRBD1 (6 bases). There are 15 residues in the CDR3. Trimming took off 5 bases at V and 3 bases at J, with 16 bases between the two ends. Germline CDR1 reads MNHNS; CDR2 reads SASEGT. The CDR3 reads CASSPSTGIYYGYTF. The CDR3 bases are TGTGCCAGCAGTCCTTCGACAGGTATCTACTATGGCTACACCTTC.

This clonotype was counted ten times or more. The chain links TRBV12-3 or TRBV12-4 to TRBJ1-4, with TRBD1 identical over 8 bases. With V trimmed by 3 bases and J by 0 bases, 6 bases remained unmatched. This CDR3 is 17 amino acids long. CDR3 region: CASSFFGQGPTNEKLFF. The DNA of the CDR3 is TGTGCCAGCAGTTTCTTCGGACAGGGTCCAACTAATGAAAAACTGTTTTTT.

This clonotype was recorded a few times. The V gene is TRBV30, the J gene TRBJ2-5; 12 bases align to TRBD2. The CDR3 loop spans 16 amino acids. Germline CDR1 reads GTSNPN; CDR2 reads SVGIG (reference sequence). Trimming took 0 bases from V and 7 from J; bases not matched to a gene: 9. In DNA form, the CDR3 reads TGTGCCTGGAGTGTACTATCGACTAGCGGGAGTGGGACCCAGTACTTC. Translating gives CAWSVLSTSGSGTQYF.